This section outlines one T cell receptor beta chain sequence together with its context. Its antigen is unidentified. These data originate in a study of vaccination effects on CD4 cells after COVID-19. Points from the study as a whole: The study enrolled few convalescent patients and sampled no early post-infection timepoints. Marked clonal contraction of infection- and vaccine-induced clones was seen late after vaccination.

Culturing for around 10 days preceded CD4+ T cell isolation. The method was immunoSEQ multiplex PCR; TCRdb's version includes in-frame clones alone and lacks a portion of them. The data show tens of thousands of clones, 70% seen once. The CDR3 is made up of 15 amino acids. Trimming pared 4 bases from V and 4 bases from J, leaving 16 bases between. The germline V gene encodes CDR1 SNHLY and CDR2 FYNNEI. This specimen was CD4+ T cells from PBMCs cultured without peptide, taken before COVID-19 vaccination. This sequence originates from a human donor who received a COVID-19 vaccine. The chain links TRBV2 to TRBJ2-5; the D gene could be TRBD1 or TRBD2 (5 bases each). The CDR3 DNA reads TGTGCCAGCAGTGTACAGGCTACGGGGAGAGAGACCCAGTACTTC. Translated, it gives CASSVQATGRETQYF.